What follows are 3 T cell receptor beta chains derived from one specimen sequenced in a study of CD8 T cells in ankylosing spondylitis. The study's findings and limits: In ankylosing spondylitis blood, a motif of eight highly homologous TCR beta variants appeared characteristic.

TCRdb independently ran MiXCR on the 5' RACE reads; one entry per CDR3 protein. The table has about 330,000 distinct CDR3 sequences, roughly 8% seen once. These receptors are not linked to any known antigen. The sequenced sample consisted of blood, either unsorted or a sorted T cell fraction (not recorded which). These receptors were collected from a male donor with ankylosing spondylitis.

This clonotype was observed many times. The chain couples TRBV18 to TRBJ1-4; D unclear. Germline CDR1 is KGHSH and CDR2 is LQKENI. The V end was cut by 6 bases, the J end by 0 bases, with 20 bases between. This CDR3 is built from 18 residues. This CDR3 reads CASSPRTLIQSTNEKLFF. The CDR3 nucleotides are TGTGCCAGCTCGCCAAGAACCCTTATTCAATCAACTAATGAAAAACTGTTTTTT.

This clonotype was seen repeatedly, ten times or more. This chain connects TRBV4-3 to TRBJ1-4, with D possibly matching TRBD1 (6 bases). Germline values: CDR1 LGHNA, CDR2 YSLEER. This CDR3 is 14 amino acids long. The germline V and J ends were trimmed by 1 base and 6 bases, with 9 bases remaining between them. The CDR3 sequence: CASSQVAGDEKLFF. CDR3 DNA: TGCGCCAGCAGCCAAGTGGCAGGGGATGAAAAACTGTTTTTT.

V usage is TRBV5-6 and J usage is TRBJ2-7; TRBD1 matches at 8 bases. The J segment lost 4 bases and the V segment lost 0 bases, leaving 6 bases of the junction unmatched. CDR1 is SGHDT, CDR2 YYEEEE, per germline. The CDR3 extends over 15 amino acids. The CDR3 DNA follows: TGTGCCAGCAGCTTGGGGGGACAGGCGGAGTACGAGCAGTACTTC. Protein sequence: CASSLGGQAEYEQYF.